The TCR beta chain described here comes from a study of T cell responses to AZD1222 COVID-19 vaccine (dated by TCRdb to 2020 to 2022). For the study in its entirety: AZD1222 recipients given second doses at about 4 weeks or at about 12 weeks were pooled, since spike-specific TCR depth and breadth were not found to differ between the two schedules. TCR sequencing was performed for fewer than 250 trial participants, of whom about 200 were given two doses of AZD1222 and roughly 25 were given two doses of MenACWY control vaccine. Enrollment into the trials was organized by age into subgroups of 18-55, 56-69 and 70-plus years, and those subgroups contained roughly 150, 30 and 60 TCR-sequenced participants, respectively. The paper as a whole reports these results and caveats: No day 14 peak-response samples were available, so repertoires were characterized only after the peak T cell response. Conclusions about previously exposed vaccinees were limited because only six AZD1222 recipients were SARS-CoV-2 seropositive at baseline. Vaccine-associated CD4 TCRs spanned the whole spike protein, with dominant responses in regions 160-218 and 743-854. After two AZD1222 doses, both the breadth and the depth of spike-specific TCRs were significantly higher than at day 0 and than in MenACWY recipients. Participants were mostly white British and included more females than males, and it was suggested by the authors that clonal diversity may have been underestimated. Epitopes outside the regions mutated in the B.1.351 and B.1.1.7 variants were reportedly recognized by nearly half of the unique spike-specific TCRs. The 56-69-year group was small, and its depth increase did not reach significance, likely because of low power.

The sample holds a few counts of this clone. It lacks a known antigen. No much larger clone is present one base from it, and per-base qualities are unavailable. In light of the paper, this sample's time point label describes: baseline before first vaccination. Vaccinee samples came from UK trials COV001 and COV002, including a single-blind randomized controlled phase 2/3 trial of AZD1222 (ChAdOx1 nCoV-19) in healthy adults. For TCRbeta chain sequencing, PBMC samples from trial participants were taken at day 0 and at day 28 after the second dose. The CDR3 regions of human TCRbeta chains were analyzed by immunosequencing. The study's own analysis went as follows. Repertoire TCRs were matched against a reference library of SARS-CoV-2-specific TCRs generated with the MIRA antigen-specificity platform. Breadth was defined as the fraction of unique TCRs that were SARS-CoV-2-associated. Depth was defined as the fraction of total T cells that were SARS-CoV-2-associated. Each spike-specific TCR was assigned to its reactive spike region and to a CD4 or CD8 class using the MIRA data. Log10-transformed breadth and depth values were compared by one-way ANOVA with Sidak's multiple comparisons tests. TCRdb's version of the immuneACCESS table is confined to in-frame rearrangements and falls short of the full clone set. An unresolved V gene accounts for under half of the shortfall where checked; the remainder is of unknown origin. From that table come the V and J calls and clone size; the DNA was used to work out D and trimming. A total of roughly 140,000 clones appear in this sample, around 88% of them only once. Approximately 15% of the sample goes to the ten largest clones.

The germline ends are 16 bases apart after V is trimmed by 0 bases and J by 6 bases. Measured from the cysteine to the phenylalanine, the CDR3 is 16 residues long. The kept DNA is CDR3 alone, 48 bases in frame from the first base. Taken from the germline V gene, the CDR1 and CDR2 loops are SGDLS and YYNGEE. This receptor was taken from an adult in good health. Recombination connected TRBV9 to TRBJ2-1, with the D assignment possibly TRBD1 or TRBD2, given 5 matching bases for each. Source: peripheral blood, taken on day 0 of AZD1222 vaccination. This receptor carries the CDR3 CASSVGREEGLNEQFF. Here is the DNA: TGTGCCAGCAGCGTAGGCAGGGAAGAGGGGCTCAATGAGCAGTTCTTC.